Following are 25 T cell receptor beta chains from one sample sequenced in a study of blood T cell repertoires in COVID-19. Produced via immunoSEQ multiplex PCR; TCRdb's table is partial and in-frame only. The repertoire holds approximately 15,000 clones, approximately 91% seen once, with 20% to 25% in the top ten. Material for sequencing was peripheral blood. The receptor source for this set is a man aged 60 to 69 with acute or convalescent COVID-19.

The sample holds one count of this clone. The CDR3, as DNA: TGTGCCAGCAGCGTGGACGTAGGAGGGTCACCCCTCCACTTT. Its translation is CASSVDVGGSPLHF. This chain joins TRBV9 and TRBJ1-6, with unresolved D. This CDR3 region has 14 residues. CDR1 is SGDLS and CDR2 is YYNGEE in the germline V gene. The V gene lost 2 bases and the J gene lost 10 bases, with 13 bases spanning the gap.

The chain carries TRBV11-2 and TRBJ1-2; 12 nucleotides align to TRBD1. The CDR3 contains 15 residues. CDR1 and CDR2 (germline): SGHAT, FQNNGV. Unmatched junction bases numbered 5, after V lost 2 bases and J lost 7 bases. CDR3 amino acids: CASSLSGTGGGGYTF. The CDR3 nucleotides are TGTGCCAGCAGCTTATCAGGGACAGGGGGCGGTGGCTACACCTTC.

This clone has just one count. The rearrangement joins TRBV7-2 to TRBJ1-2; D gene uncertain. In germline, CDR1 is SGHTA, CDR2 FQGNSA. The CDR3 totals 13 residues. Trimming stripped 4 bases from V and 4 bases from J, with 10 bases between. The CDR3: CASSSRTLYGYTF. CDR3 DNA sequence: TGTGCCAGCAGCTCCAGGACTCTCTATGGCTACACCTTC.

CDR3 amino acids: CASSLFQREEQYF. CDR3 nucleotide sequence: TGTGCCAGCAGCTTGTTCCAACGGGAGGAGCAGTACTTC. The V call is TRBV5-5, the J call TRBJ2-7, with D possibly matching TRBD2 (6 bases). Trimming took 1 base from V and 7 from J, leaving 12 bases between them. CDR1 SGHKS and CDR2 YYEKEE come from the germline V gene (reference sequence). There are 13 residues in the CDR3.

The V gene is TRBV11-2, the J gene TRBJ2-3, with TRBD2 matching over 14 bases. The CDR3 sequence is 16 residues long. Germline V gene lookup returns CDR1 SGHAT and CDR2 FQNNGV. V was pared by 2 bases and J by 5 bases, with 3 bases of the junction left unmatched. CDR3 in DNA: TGTGCCAGCAGCTTACGACTAGCGGGGGGGCAAGATACGCAGTATTTT. It is translated as CASSLRLAGGQDTQYF.

This clone has only one observation. The chain recombines TRBV11-2 with TRBJ2-5; D is possibly TRBD1 (7 bases). The V end lost 4 bases, the J end lost 5 bases, and 17 bases lay between the germline ends. This CDR3 has 15 residues. Germline V gene lookup returns CDR1 SGHAT and CDR2 FQNNGV. The CDR3 nucleotides are TGTGCCAGCAGCTCTATCCAGGGGGGACCGGAGACCCAGTACTTC. Its translation: CASSSIQGGPETQYF.

The chain couples TRBV28 to TRBJ1-6, with D unclear. This CDR3 is built from 16 residues. CDR1 MDHEN and CDR2 SYDVKM come from the germline V gene. V was trimmed by 2 bases and J by 1 base, leaving 9 bases between them. In DNA, the CDR3 is TGTGCCAGCAGTTTAATGGGAGGGTCCTATAATTCACCCCTCCACTTT. This translates into CASSLMGGSYNSPLHF.

The chain carries TRBV30 and TRBJ1-4; 8 nucleotides align to TRBD1. V gave up 4 bases and J gave up 8 bases; unmatched junction bases: 6. Germline CDR1 reads GTSNPN; CDR2 reads SVGIG (reference sequence). The CDR3 totals 13 residues. The chain's CDR3 is CAWTGQGGEKLFF. The CDR3 DNA follows: TGTGCCTGGACTGGACAGGGTGGGGAAAAACTGTTTTTT.

This chain uses TRBV3-1 (or the pseudogene TRBV3-2) with TRBJ1-1; D gene ambiguous. Trimming cost V 5 bases and J 1 base, with 29 bases left between them. The CDR3 extends over 20 amino acids. The germline CDR1 and CDR2 sequences are LGHDT and YNNKEL (reference sequence). The CDR3 region has the DNA TGTGCCAGCAGCTTTCCCACGGGCAGGCCAGAACCGGGGAAGAACACTGAAGCTTTCTTT. It encodes CASSFPTGRPEPGKNTEAFF.

The J gene is TRBJ2-4, the V gene TRBV27; D perhaps matches TRBD2 (6 bases). This CDR3 contains 18 residues. Germline V gene sequence: CDR1 MNHEY, CDR2 SMNVEV (reference sequence). With 3 bases removed from V and 0 bases from J, the gap between germline ends came to 18 bases. The CDR3 spells CASSLAGDWRGAKNIQYF. In nucleotides, the CDR3 is TGTGCCAGCAGTTTGGCCGGGGACTGGAGGGGAGCCAAAAACATTCAGTACTTC.

The V and J genes are TRBV9 and TRBJ2-7; D may be TRBD2 (5 bases). In germline, CDR1 is SGDLS, CDR2 YYNGEE. With 4 bases removed from V and 7 bases from J, the gap between germline ends came to 21 bases. There are 15 residues in the CDR3. CDR3 DNA sequence: TGTGCCAGCAGCCTGGACGGGTCGGTCGTAGCGGAGCAGTACTTC. It encodes CASSLDGSVVAEQYF.

CDR3 bases: TGTGCCAGCAGAACAGGGAAGGAGACCCAGTACTTC. Its translation is CASRTGKETQYF. The rearrangement uses TRBV12-3 or TRBV12-4 and TRBJ2-5; D may be TRBD1 (6 bases). The CDR3 totals 12 residues. Trimming removed 6 bases from V and 5 bases from J, with 10 bases in between.

V is TRBV19 and J is TRBJ1-2, with D possibly TRBD1 on 6 matching bases. Germline V gene data show CDR1 as LNHDA and CDR2 as SQIVND (reference sequence). Between the trimmed V and J ends, which lost 4 bases and 5 bases, there was a span of 14 bases. The CDR3 contains 14 residues. The CDR3 DNA follows: TGTGCCAGTAGTACACTCGGGACACCTTATGGCTACACCTTC. Protein: CASSTLGTPYGYTF.

The chain carries TRBV18 and TRBJ1-1, with unresolved D. The CDR3 spans 12 residues. V was cut by 5 bases and J by 7 bases, with 11 bases left in between. Germline V gene lookup returns CDR1 KGHSH and CDR2 LQKENI. CDR3 coding DNA: TGTGCCAGCTCAGATAGGAGGAGTGAAGCTTTCTTT. The encoded protein is CASSDRRSEAFF.

This clone was found once. The V and J genes are TRBV6-5 and TRBJ2-2; D unresolved. V gave up 6 bases and J gave up 1 base, with 6 bases separating them. The germline V gene encodes CDR1 MNHEY and CDR2 SVGAGI. This CDR3 has 13 residues. The CDR3 loop is CASSPGNTGELFF. The CDR3 nucleotides read TGTGCCAGCAGCCCGGGGAACACCGGGGAGCTGTTTTTT.

J is TRBJ2-7 and V is TRBV12-3 or TRBV12-4, with D possibly matching TRBD1 (5 bases). The length of the CDR3 is 12 residues. Trimming took off 3 bases at V and 6 bases at J, with 9 bases between the two ends. CDR3 DNA sequence: TGTGCCAGCAGTTTTGGTGACAGCGAGCAGTACTTC. It yields the protein CASSFGDSEQYF.

This clone was detected only once. The chain recombines TRBV19 with TRBJ1-5; TRBD1 matches at 9 bases. CDR3 length: 15 residues. V shed 6 bases and J 2 bases; nucleotides not matched to a gene: 5. The V gene's germline CDR1 is LNHDA and CDR2 SQIVND (reference sequence). In DNA form, the CDR3 reads TGTGCCAGTAGCCGGACAGGGGATGGCAATCAGCCCCAGCATTTT. Encoded protein: CASSRTGDGNQPQHF.

The chain links TRBV2 to TRBJ2-7, with 9 bases fitting TRBD2. The CDR3 is made up of 17 amino acids. Per the germline V gene, CDR1 is SNHLY and CDR2 is FYNNEI. Trimming took 7 bases from V and 3 from J; bases not matched to a gene: 16. In DNA, the CDR3 is TGTGCCAGCACCTGGCGAGGGAGAGCGGGGGGAAACTACGAGCAGTACTTC. Its protein product is CASTWRGRAGGNYEQYF.

The chain joins TRBV7-3 to TRBJ2-2; TRBD2 matches at 11 bases. The CDR3 runs to 17 residues. CDR1 and CDR2 (germline): SGHTA, FQGTGA. J gave up 4 bases and V 5 bases, and 9 bases lay outside the gene matches. For the CDR3, the DNA is TGTGCCAGCAGCCGAAACCTAGCGGGGGGAGGCACCGGGGAGCTGTTTTTT. It specifies CASSRNLAGGGTGELFF.

This clone was counted a single time. The gene calls are TRBV5-1 and TRBJ2-5; the match to TRBD2 covers 8 bases. CDR3 length equals 16 residues. After removal of 0 bases from V and 4 bases from J, the junction contained 8 bases not matched to a gene. Germline CDR1 and CDR2: SGHRS and YFSETQ. CDR3 loop: CASSLAVAGGGETQYF. The CDR3 coding sequence is TGCGCCAGCAGCTTGGCAGTGGCGGGAGGAGGAGAGACCCAGTACTTC.

CDR3 coding DNA: TGCGCCAGCAGTTCGGACAGGAACACTGAAGCTTTCTTT. It is translated as CASSSDRNTEAFF. The chain employs TRBV10-1 and TRBJ1-1, with a possible D match to TRBD1 (6 bases). Trimming stripped 5 bases from V and 1 base from J, with 8 bases between. CDR3 size: 13 residues. Per the germline V gene, CDR1 is WNHNN and CDR2 is SYGVQD (reference sequence).

The chain couples TRBV6-5 to TRBJ1-1; D remains ambiguous. Germline values: CDR1 MNHEY, CDR2 SVGAGI. This CDR3 region has 12 residues. V lost 2 bases and J lost 9, with 10 bases in between. For the CDR3, the DNA is TGTGCCAGCAGTTACCGGGCGGGTCAAGCTTTCTTT. Protein product: CASSYRAGQAFF.

This sequence joins TRBV30 and TRBJ1-4; 7 nucleotides agree with TRBD1. The V and J ends lost 1 base and 3 bases, in that order; junction bases with no gene match: 11. The CDR3 contains 17 residues. From germline, CDR1 is GTSNPN and CDR2 SVGIG (reference sequence). The chain's CDR3 is CAWSAEGAGTSNEKLFF. CDR3 in DNA: TGTGCCTGGAGTGCCGAGGGGGCCGGAACTTCTAATGAAAAACTGTTTTTT.

This chain joins TRBV19 and TRBJ2-1, with TRBD2 matching over 10 bases. The CDR3 consists of 15 residues. V trimming: 5 bases; J trimming: 1 base; junction bases outside the gene matches: 2. CDR1 and CDR2 from the germline V gene are LNHDA and SQIVND (reference sequence). CDR3 nucleotides: TGTGCCAGTAGTTTAGCGGGAGGTTCCTACAATGAGCAGTTCTTC. This codes for CASSLAGGSYNEQFF.

The rearrangement links TRBV6-5 to TRBJ2-3; tentative D call: TRBD2 (5 bases). Between the trimmed V and J ends, which lost 4 bases and 1 base, there was a span of 6 bases. The CDR3 has 13 amino acids. Germline CDR1 reads MNHEY; CDR2 reads SVGAGI. The CDR3 reads CASSFGGTDTQYF. The CDR3 nucleotides read TGTGCCAGCAGTTTCGGGGGCACAGATACGCAGTATTTT.